This TCR beta chain is from a study of monozygotic twins with inflammatory bowel disease. After re-calling the 5' RACE reads, TCRdb lists one entry per CDR3 protein, DNA absent. The repertoire shows about 450,000 distinct CDR3 sequences; the top ten hold about 2.4%. The study's findings and limits: Among T cells, the various subtypes were not distinguishable. Any single strong signal or clonotype tied to IBD lacked support. Fewer clonotypes were shared with others by IBD patients than by healthy twins, especially with disease activity. TCRbeta inverse Simpson diversity was decreased in IBD patients versus healthy co-twins.

As concerns this clonotype: Its antigen is not known.

CDR1 SGHRS and CDR2 YFSETQ come from the germline V gene. The CDR3 totals 16 residues. The chain recombines TRBV5-1 with TRBJ1-1; TCRdb indicates TRBD1, and absent DNA this call remains unverified. Source material: blood. The receptor was derived from a human donor with ulcerative colitis or Crohn's disease, or a healthy co-twin of an affected twin (not recorded which). The CDR3 sequence: CASSLTPQGVYTEAFF.